Listed below are T cell receptor beta chains from one sample, sequenced in a study of blood T cells in healthy people across ages. Via MiXCR, TCRdb re-called the 5' RACE reads, giving one row per CDR3 protein. The sample gives some 1.5 million distinct CDR3 sequences, 40% to 45% of which show up once; around 4% is in the top ten. Input material: blood. The receptors shown here come from a woman aged 18-35 years in good health. Both conserved end residues are part of each CDR3. A D gene is named only where the DNA matches it firmly.

D	length	V	J	CDR3
-	14	TRBV6-2/TRBV6-3	TRBJ2-5	CASTNQRDRGTQYF
-	17	TRBV20-1	TRBJ2-7	CSARIPYLGVGSYEQYF
-	14	TRBV7-2	TRBJ1-2	CASSSRGLVYGYTF
TRBD2	19	TRBV11-2	TRBJ2-4	CASSPGRLAGDLAKNIQYF
TRBD2	17	TRBV24-1	TRBJ2-3	CATSDPGLAGGTDTQYF
TRBD2	16	TRBV3-1	TRBJ2-3	CASSQEAGGATITQYF
-	15	TRBV7-9	TRBJ1-4	CASSSPRQPGEKLFF
-	16	TRBV4-3	TRBJ2-2	CASSKELSGNTGELFF
TRBD1	13	TRBV7-2	TRBJ2-1	CASSPRQGEEQFF
TRBD2	15	TRBV2	TRBJ2-3	CASSEEASGADTQYF
-	15	TRBV3-1	TRBJ2-2	CASSQGGLASGELFF
TRBD1	16	TRBV13	TRBJ2-3	CASSTTGQGERDTQYF